These 15 T cell receptor beta chains were sequenced from one sample in a study of blood T cell repertoires in COVID-19. Measured with immunoSEQ multiplex PCR; TCRdb has only the in-frame clones, and not every one. The sample carries more than 350,000 clones, around nine tenths recorded once. The sample was PBMCs or T cells enriched from blood (not recorded which). The receptors come from a woman aged 50 to 65 who had recovered from COVID-19.

The chain joins TRBV7-9 to TRBJ2-3; the match to TRBD1 covers 11 bases. This CDR3 is built from 17 residues. Germline values: CDR1 SEHNR, CDR2 FQNEAQ (reference sequence). The ends lost 1 base at V and 3 bases at J; junction bases unmatched: 6. CDR3: CASSLDWTGGATDTQYF. The CDR3 DNA reads TGTGCCAGCAGCTTAGACTGGACAGGGGGCGCAACAGATACGCAGTATTTT.

The chain couples TRBV7-9 to TRBJ1-4; possibly TRBD1 for D (5 bases). This CDR3 has 14 amino acids. The germline V and J ends were trimmed by 5 bases and 9 bases, with 16 bases remaining between them. Germline CDR1 SEHNR, CDR2 FQNEAQ (reference sequence). The CDR3 is CASSPPREAKKLFF. CDR3 sequence (DNA): TGTGCCAGCAGCCCCCCCAGGGAGGCGAAAAAACTGTTTTTT. The variable domain in full, completed from reference TRBV7-9 and TRBJ1-4, reads DTGVSQNPRHKITKRGQNVTFRCDPISEHNRLYWYRQTLGQGPEFLTYFQNEAQLEKSRLLSDRFSAERPKGSFSTLEIQRTEQGDSAMYLCASSPPREAKKLFFGSGTQLSVL.

The chain recombines TRBV7-2 with TRBJ2-3; a weak D match, TRBD1 (6 bases). Germline lookup yields CDR1 SGHTA and CDR2 FQGNSA. This CDR3 contains 15 residues. The V end was cut by 0 bases, the J end by 3 bases, with 10 bases between. The CDR3: CASSLAGAGTDTQYF. CDR3 sequence (DNA): TGTGCCAGCAGCTTAGCGGGGGCCGGAACAGATACGCAGTATTTT.

This chain links TRBV6-5 with TRBJ1-2; 11 positions agree with TRBD1. The J segment lost 7 bases and the V segment lost 0 bases, leaving 1 base of the junction unmatched. This CDR3 contains 14 residues. CDR1 MNHEY and CDR2 SVGAGI come from the germline V gene. This CDR3 reads CASSYSGQGAGYTF. DNA for the CDR3: TGTGCCAGCAGTTACTCAGGACAGGGGGCTGGCTACACCTTC.

This clone was detected only once. The V call is TRBV9, the J call TRBJ1-1, with D possibly being TRBD1 (5 bases). Germline V gives CDR1 SGDLS, CDR2 YYNGEE. The CDR3 extends over 15 amino acids. Trimming pared 3 bases from V and 0 bases from J, leaving 12 bases between. The CDR3 sequence is CASSASTAMNTEAFF. CDR3 DNA: TGTGCCAGCAGCGCATCGACAGCCATGAACACTGAAGCTTTCTTT.

The chain has TRBV3-1 (or the pseudogene TRBV3-2) and TRBJ1-2; D is unclear. There are 13 residues in the CDR3. From germline, CDR1 is LGHDT and CDR2 YNNKEL (reference sequence). Deletions cut 0 bases from V and 8 bases from J, with 10 bases between. The CDR3 here is CASSQESERGYTF. CDR3 nucleotides: TGTGCCAGCAGCCAAGAGTCTGAGCGGGGCTACACCTTC.

The chain carries TRBV19 and TRBJ1-2; D remains unclear. V was clipped by 4 bases and J by 3 bases, with 15 bases between them. The CDR3 consists of 15 residues. Germline V gene sequence: CDR1 LNHDA, CDR2 SQIVND (reference sequence). The CDR3 spells CASSTQENGHYGYTF. DNA for the CDR3: TGTGCCAGTAGTACCCAGGAAAATGGGCACTATGGCTACACCTTC.

The gene calls are TRBV30 and TRBJ1-1; TRBD1 might be the D (5 bases). The CDR3 runs to 14 residues. CDR1 and CDR2 from the germline V gene are GTSNPN and SVGIG (reference sequence). V was pared by 0 bases and J by 5 bases, with 13 bases between. CDR3 residues: CAWSVQVLGTEAFF. The CDR3 region has the DNA TGTGCCTGGAGTGTACAGGTTCTAGGGACTGAAGCTTTCTTT.

J is TRBJ2-1 and V is TRBV30; D might be TRBD2 (6 bases). V gave up 5 bases and J gave up 3 bases, with 8 bases separating them. In germline, CDR1 is GTSNPN, CDR2 SVGIG (reference sequence). The CDR3 length is 12 residues. CDR3 in DNA: TGTGCCTGGGGAGGGAGCTACAATGAGCAGTTCTTC. Amino acids: CAWGGSYNEQFF.

V and J are TRBV29-1 and TRBJ1-1, with D perhaps matching TRBD1 (5 bases). CDR1 is SQVTM, CDR2 ANQGSEA, per germline. The CDR3 consists of 12 residues. V lost 3 bases to trimming and J lost 4 bases, with 9 bases between them. In nucleotides, the CDR3 is TGCAGCGTTGAGGGGCATGGCACTGAAGCTTTCTTT. Translation gives CSVEGHGTEAFF.

This clone was found a few times. The chain joins TRBV9 to TRBJ1-1, with a possible D match to TRBD1 (6 bases). There are 17 residues in the CDR3. Germline values: CDR1 SGDLS, CDR2 YYNGEE. V was clipped by 4 bases and J by 0 bases, with 19 bases between them. The CDR3 spells CASSLYGGSPMNTEAFF. The CDR3 DNA reads TGTGCCAGCAGCCTCTATGGGGGCAGTCCCATGAACACTGAAGCTTTCTTT.

The rearrangement joins TRBV5-6 to TRBJ1-2; D remains unclear. V was shortened by 4 bases and J by 6 bases, with 13 bases between the two germline ends. From germline, CDR1 is SGHDT and CDR2 YYEEEE. The CDR3 loop spans 13 amino acids. CDR3: CASSPRERHGYTF. The CDR3 nucleotides are TGTGCCAGCAGCCCTAGGGAGAGGCATGGCTACACCTTC.

In DNA, the CDR3 is TGTGCCAGCTCACGGGGGGACAGGGGCGTGGAGGGTCCCCTCCACTTT. The encoded protein is CASSRGDRGVEGPLHF. The chain carries TRBV18 and TRBJ1-6, with 10 bases fitting TRBD1. Looked up from germline, CDR1 is KGHSH and CDR2 is LQKENI. The length of the CDR3 is 16 residues. V was clipped by 4 bases and J by 13 bases; unmatched bases: 13.

The V and J genes are TRBV28 and TRBJ2-7; 7 bases map to TRBD1. The CDR3 is made up of 15 amino acids. V lost 6 bases to trimming and J lost 2 bases; unmatched junction nucleotides: 10. From germline, CDR1 is MDHEN and CDR2 SYDVKM. CDR3 sequence (DNA): TGTGCCAGCAGGTCGACGACAGGGACACCCTACGAGCAGTACTTC. Translated, it gives CASRSTTGTPYEQYF.

The table lists this clone with a count of one. This chain joins TRBV30 and TRBJ1-2; D call uncertain. The CDR3 extends over 11 amino acids. CDR1 and CDR2 (germline): GTSNPN, SVGIG (reference sequence). V lost 1 base and J lost 5, with 5 bases in between. The CDR3 DNA is TGTGCCTGGAGTGCAATGTATGGCTACACCTTC. Translating gives CAWSAMYGYTF. The whole variable domain, remainder taken from reference TRBV30 and TRBJ1-2, is SQTIHQWPATLVQPVGSPLSLECTVEGTSNPNLYWYRQAAGRGLQLLFYSVGIGQISSEVPQNLSASRPQDRQFILSSKKLLLSDSGFYLCAWSAMYGYTFGSGTRLTVV.